The 24 T cell receptor beta chains below all came from one sample that was sequenced in a study of control samples from healthy donors and cancer patients. Some clones are missing from TCRdb's copy, which holds only in-frame ones; the method was immunoSEQ multiplex PCR. The sample has over 150,000 clones; around 96% are singletons. Sequenced input: blood. These receptors were collected from a woman aged 30 to 39 in good health.

The rearrangement joins TRBV7-3 to TRBJ2-1; D possibly matches TRBD1 or TRBD2 (6 bases each). The CDR3 is 15 amino acids. Germline CDR1 and CDR2: SGHTA and FQGTGA. The ends were cut back, 3 bases at V and 4 bases at J, with 13 bases in the middle. This CDR3 reads CASSLRDQGYNEQFF. CDR3 DNA sequence: TGTGCCAGCAGCTTGCGGGACCAGGGGTACAATGAGCAGTTCTTC.

The chain combines TRBV7-6 with TRBJ1-3; maybe TRBD1 (5 bases). With 1 base removed from V and 2 bases from J, the gap between germline ends came to 15 bases. Germline V gene data show CDR1 as SGHVS and CDR2 as FNYEAQ. This CDR3 region has 17 residues. Written as DNA, the CDR3 is TGTGCCAGCAGCTTAGATAGGGGTCCGGGTGCTGGAAACACCATATATTTT. Protein product: CASSLDRGPGAGNTIYF.

This clone was detected only once. V gene TRBV7-8 combines with J gene TRBJ2-7; perhaps D is TRBD1 or TRBD2 (5 bases each). V dropped 5 bases and J dropped 0 bases, with 14 bases sitting between them. Germline lookup yields CDR1 SGHVS and CDR2 FQNEAQ. This CDR3 is built from 15 residues. CDR3 sequence reads: CASSRSGPSSYEQYF. As DNA, the CDR3 is TGTGCCAGCAGCAGATCGGGGCCCAGCTCCTACGAGCAGTACTTC. Using reference TRBV7-8 and TRBJ2-7 for the parts outside the CDR3, the full variable domain is GAGVSQSPRYKVAKRGQDVALRCDPISGHVSLFWYQQALGQGPEFLTYFQNEAQLDKSGLPSDRFFAERPEGSVSTLKIQRTQQEDSAVYLCASSRSGPSSYEQYFGPGTRLTVT.

This chain links TRBV15 with TRBJ2-7, with 9 bases aligning to TRBD1. This CDR3 region has 17 residues. Germline V gene sequence: CDR1 LNHNV, CDR2 YYDKDF (reference sequence). The J segment lost 1 base and the V segment lost 0 bases, leaving 7 bases of the junction unmatched. The CDR3 DNA reads TGTGCCACCAGCAGAGAATCACAGGGGGCGCAGTCCTACGAGCAGTACTTC. Its translation: CATSRESQGAQSYEQYF.

On this clone itself: No DNA is shown, since the ends of the CDR3 on it are uncertain; the CDR3 is the one TCRdb lists. The chain combines TRBV28 with TRBJ1-1; no check of the table's D call, TRBD1, against the DNA was made. CDR1 and CDR2 (germline): MDHEN, SYDVKM. A total of 20 residues make up the CDR3, ends included. The CDR3: CASPSVPAVLTDRGNTEAFF.

The V gene is TRBV1, the J gene TRBJ2-1; whether TRBD2, the table's D call, matches the DNA was not checked. TRBV1 is a recognized pseudogene. This CDR3 contains 17 residues. CDR3 protein: CTSSQDPPGPGYNEQFF. CDR3 nucleotide sequence: TGCACCAGCAGCCAAGATCCCCCGGGTCCTGGGTACAATGAGCAGTTCTTC.

The chain links TRBV5-1 to TRBJ1-4; D remains unclear. The CDR3 extends over 14 amino acids. V lost 4 bases and J 6 bases, leaving 13 bases between the germline ends. The germline CDR1 and CDR2 sequences are SGHRS and YFSETQ. The CDR3 sequence: CASSRGPLDEKLFF. The CDR3 nucleotides read TGCGCCAGCAGCCGAGGACCGCTGGATGAAAAACTGTTTTTT. The complete variable domain, with remaining parts taken from reference TRBV5-1 and TRBJ1-4, reads KAGVTQTPRYLIKTRGQQVTLSCSPISGHRSVSWYQQTPGQGLQFLFEYFSETQRNKGNFPGRFSGRQFSNSRSEMNVSTLELGDSALYLCASSRGPLDEKLFFGSGTQLSVL.

This chain uses TRBV3-1 (or the pseudogene TRBV3-2) with TRBJ2-7; 7 bases match TRBD1. Losses at the gene ends were 2 bases for V and 5 bases for J; bases not matched to a gene: 12. The CDR3 contains 16 residues. Germline loops: CDR1 LGHDT, CDR2 YNNKEL (reference sequence). The chain's CDR3 is CASSQKATGQFHEQYF. The CDR3 coding sequence is TGTGCCAGCAGCCAAAAAGCGACAGGGCAGTTCCACGAGCAGTACTTC.

The chain has TRBV6-5 and TRBJ1-5; 8 nucleotides align to TRBD1. Germline-derived CDR1 and CDR2 are MNHEY and SVGAGI. Trimming at V came to 6 bases and at J to 0 bases, leaving 4 bases not matched to a gene. The CDR3 is made up of 15 amino acids. The CDR3 coding sequence is TGTGCCAGCAGGGACAGGGCGGATAGCAATCAGCCCCAGCATTTT. Translating it yields CASRDRADSNQPQHF.

V gene TRBV3-1 (or the pseudogene TRBV3-2) combines with J gene TRBJ1-6; 7 nucleotides line up with TRBD1. CDR1 and CDR2 (germline): LGHDT, YNNKEL (reference sequence). V dropped 5 bases and J dropped 4; count of bases not matched to a gene: 5. The CDR3 runs to 15 residues. The DNA for the CDR3 is TGTGCCAGCAGCTCCCGACAGGGATATAATTCACCCCTCCACTTT. Its translation is CASSSRQGYNSPLHF.

This clone was observed once. This sequence joins TRBV4-1 and TRBJ1-5; D unclear. The V end lost 4 bases, the J end lost 1 base, and 14 bases lay between the germline ends. The CDR3 has 16 residues. Germline values: CDR1 MGHRA, CDR2 YSYEKL. The CDR3 loop reads CASSPYWTESNQPQHF. In nucleotides, the CDR3 is TGCGCCAGCAGCCCCTACTGGACGGAAAGCAATCAGCCCCAGCATTTT.

This chain uses TRBV2 with TRBJ1-5; 8 bases match TRBD1. This CDR3 has 15 residues. Germline CDR1 and CDR2: SNHLY and FYNNEI. V lost 3 bases and J lost 1; bases outside the gene matches: 2. CDR3 loop: CASSDNRGSNQPQHF. The CDR3 DNA sequence: TGTGCCAGCAGTGACAACAGGGGGAGCAATCAGCCCCAGCATTTT. Combining the CDR3 with reference TRBV2 and TRBJ1-5 gives the whole variable domain EPEVTQTPSHQVTQMGQEVILRCVPISNHLYFYWYRQILGQKVEFLVSFYNNEISEKSEIFDDQFSVERPDGSNFTLKIRSTKLEDSAMYFCASSDNRGSNQPQHFGDGTRLSIL.

The chain is built from TRBV28 and TRBJ2-1; maybe TRBD1 (6 bases). V was trimmed by 5 bases and J by 0 bases, leaving 14 bases between them. The CDR3 loop spans 16 amino acids. From germline, CDR1 is MDHEN and CDR2 SYDVKM. The CDR3 coding sequence is TGTGCCAGCAGTCCCGGGACAAGGAGCTCCTACAATGAGCAGTTCTTC. Protein product: CASSPGTRSSYNEQFF.

The genes are TRBV4-1 and TRBJ2-6; D unclear. V dropped 1 base and J dropped 3 bases, with 7 bases sitting between them. In germline, CDR1 is MGHRA, CDR2 YSYEKL. This CDR3 spans 15 amino acids. CDR3 DNA sequence: TGCGCCAGCAGCCAAGGCATGATTGGGGCCAACGTCCTGACTTTC. Translated: CASSQGMIGANVLTF.

CDR3: CASSSSPTERNYGYTF. CDR3 in DNA: TGTGCCAGCAGTTCCTCTCCGACTGAGAGAAACTATGGCTACACCTTC. This chain uses TRBV6-5 with TRBJ1-2; D is unclear. Germline V lookup: CDR1 MNHEY, CDR2 SVGAGI. The CDR3 is 16 residues long. Trimming took off 4 bases at V and 2 bases at J, with 17 bases between the two ends.

The chain carries TRBV29-1 and TRBJ1-1; D gene ambiguous. The CDR3 consists of 13 residues. V lost 4 bases and J lost 6, with 15 bases in between. Germline CDR1 is SQVTM and CDR2 is ANQGSEA. The CDR3 spells CSVGRANKAEAFF. For the CDR3, the DNA is TGCAGCGTTGGTAGGGCGAATAAGGCTGAAGCTTTCTTT.

The rearrangement uses TRBV28 and TRBJ2-7; unclear D gene. The germline V gene encodes CDR1 MDHEN and CDR2 SYDVKM. Trimming cost V 5 bases and J 4 bases, with 12 bases left between them. The CDR3 sequence is 13 residues long. DNA of the CDR3: TGTGCCAGCAGTCCGGATTGGGTTTACGAGCAGTACTTC. The encoded protein is CASSPDWVYEQYF.

The chain joins TRBV24-1 to TRBJ2-1; weak D call: TRBD2 (7 bases). Trimming took 9 bases from V and 8 from J, leaving 13 bases between them. This CDR3 has 12 residues. The germline V gene has CDR1 KGHDR and CDR2 SFDVKD. For the CDR3, the DNA is TGTGCCACCGTAGGGGGGGTCTATGAGCAGTTCTTC. Translation: CATVGGVYEQFF.

The chain links TRBV19 to TRBJ1-2; no definite D call. The CDR3 has 14 amino acids. Germline loops: CDR1 LNHDA, CDR2 SQIVND (reference sequence). V was pared by 3 bases and J by 7 bases, with 15 bases between. The CDR3 sequence is CASSILQPVGGYTF. CDR3 nucleotide sequence: TGTGCCAGTAGTATTTTACAGCCGGTGGGTGGCTACACCTTC.

The rearrangement links TRBV6-1 to TRBJ2-7; the D gene is possibly TRBD2 (6 bases). The CDR3 contains 15 residues. CDR1 and CDR2 from the germline V gene are MNHNS and SASEGT. V dropped 2 bases and J dropped 3 bases, with 14 bases sitting between them. DNA of the CDR3: TGTGCCAGCAGTGAACCAAGCGGGTACTTCTACGAGCAGTACTTC. Translation: CASSEPSGYFYEQYF.

This sequence joins TRBV28 and TRBJ1-5, with a weak D call TRBD1 (6 bases). Germline V lookup: CDR1 MDHEN, CDR2 SYDVKM. This CDR3 is 16 amino acids long. V was cut by 10 bases and J by 0 bases, with 19 bases left in between. The CDR3 nucleotides are TGTGCCACCCAACCCGGGACACCTTATAGCAATCAGCCCCAGCATTTT. This translates into CATQPGTPYSNQPQHF.

V gene TRBV18 combines with J gene TRBJ1-3, with TRBD1 identical over 7 bases. Germline CDR1 reads KGHSH; CDR2 reads LQKENI. The CDR3 is made up of 15 amino acids. Germline trimming cut 0 bases from V and 2 bases from J; bases unmatched to any gene: 1. The CDR3: CASSPPTGAGNTIYF. The CDR3 DNA sequence: TGTGCCAGCTCACCACCAACAGGGGCTGGAAACACCATATATTTT.

The gene calls are TRBV6-5 and TRBJ1-1; no clear D gene. The CDR3 sequence is 16 residues long. Looked up from germline, CDR1 is MNHEY and CDR2 is SVGAGI. Trimming cost V 0 bases and J 0 bases, with 11 bases left between them. The CDR3 region is CASSYSEVGMNTEAFF. For the CDR3, the DNA is TGTGCCAGCAGTTACTCGGAAGTCGGTATGAACACTGAAGCTTTCTTT.

This clone was observed a single time. This rearrangement joins TRBV19 to TRBJ2-7; D is ambiguous. The CDR3 loop spans 14 amino acids. The germline V gene has CDR1 LNHDA and CDR2 SQIVND (reference sequence). The V end lost 5 bases, the J end lost 2 bases, and 13 bases lay between the germline ends. The CDR3 loop is CASSPRTDAYEQYF. In DNA, the CDR3 is TGTGCCAGTAGTCCTCGGACGGACGCCTACGAGCAGTACTTC.